This T cell receptor beta chain was identified in a study of T-cell memory formation after mild COVID-19. Overall study context: TCR clusters mostly belonged to single donors. Study-wide findings and caveats: The study detected some responding clones in pre-infection memory, suggesting cross-reactive memory joined. Contracting clones from day 15 to 85 showed balanced CD4/CD8; later expanders favored CD4+.

Germline CDR1 MGHRA, CDR2 YSYEKL. The V gene lost 1 base and the J gene lost 0 bases, with 4 bases spanning the gap. There are 13 residues in the CDR3. Via MiXCR, TCRdb re-called the 5' RACE reads, giving one row per CDR3 protein. The sample holds some 190,000 distinct CDR3 sequences, around 16% seen once. Comment on this clonotype: The antigen remains unidentified.

This receptor was obtained from an adult woman who had mild COVID-19 (a few samples of this study predate the infection). Cell type and time point are not known. The V call is TRBV4-1, the J call TRBJ2-7; D gene ambiguous. Sequencing was done on a sample of PBMCs or a T cell subset sorted from them (not recorded which). The CDR3 nucleotides are TGCGCCAGCAGCCAAGGCACCTCCTACGAGCAGTACTTC. Amino acids: CASSQGTSYEQYF.